Included here is one TCR beta chain sequence, with context. This sample was taken from a study of patients and donors after allogeneic stem cell transplantation. TCRdb independently ran MiXCR on the RT-PCR reads; one entry per CDR3 protein. The sample has some 960,000 distinct CDR3 sequences, more than 15% seen once. The V end was cut by 7 bases, the J end by 0 bases, with 12 bases between. This CDR3 is built from 13 residues. The germline V gene encodes CDR1 SQVTM and CDR2 ANQGSEA. This rearrangement joins TRBV29-1 to TRBJ1-1; no firm D call. The TCR sequence derives from a human donor who was either an allogeneic HSCT recipient or a stem cell or donor lymphocyte infusion donor (not recorded which). It is not recorded whose cells these are; they may come from a transplant donor. Sequencing used blood, either unsorted or a sorted T cell fraction (not recorded which). CDR3 region: CSAHSGMNTEAFF. The CDR3 DNA reads as TGCAGCGCCCACAGCGGTATGAACACTGAAGCTTTCTTT.